The TCR beta chain under discussion was sequenced for a study of T cells after yellow fever vaccination. Germline CDR1 and CDR2: SGHNT and YYREEE (reference sequence). V shed 4 bases and J shed 5 bases, with 10 bases lying between them. The CDR3 runs 12 residues. TCR cDNA, made by 5'RACE template switching, carried an added universal primer site and UMIs. In TCRdb, the 5' RACE reads were re-called with MiXCR into one record per CDR3 protein. The repertoire holds around 15,000 distinct CDR3 sequences, with around 4% as singletons. Overall study findings and caveats: Overlap between CD4 and CD8 compartments was detected for a small share of clonotypes. The study re-detected most primary-vaccination clones after the booster (96% CD4, just over 85% CD8).

The source material was PBMCs, either bulk or a sorted T-cell subset (CD4+, CD8+, memory, or dextramer-sorted; not recorded which), sampled 15 days after the yellow fever booster vaccination. This chain links TRBV5-4 with TRBJ2-7; no clear D gene. The TCR was taken from a man aged 30-40 years who received the YFV17D yellow fever vaccine. The CDR3 DNA sequence: TGTGCCAGCAGCCACGGGCTCCACGAGCAGTACTTC. As protein: CASSHGLHEQYF. The whole variable domain, remainder taken from reference TRBV5-4 and TRBJ2-7, is ETGVTQSPTHLIKTRGQQVTLRCSSQSGHNTVSWYQQALGQGPQFIFQYYREEENGRGNFPPRFSGLQFPNYSSELNVNALELDDSALYLCASSHGLHEQYFGPGTRLTVT.